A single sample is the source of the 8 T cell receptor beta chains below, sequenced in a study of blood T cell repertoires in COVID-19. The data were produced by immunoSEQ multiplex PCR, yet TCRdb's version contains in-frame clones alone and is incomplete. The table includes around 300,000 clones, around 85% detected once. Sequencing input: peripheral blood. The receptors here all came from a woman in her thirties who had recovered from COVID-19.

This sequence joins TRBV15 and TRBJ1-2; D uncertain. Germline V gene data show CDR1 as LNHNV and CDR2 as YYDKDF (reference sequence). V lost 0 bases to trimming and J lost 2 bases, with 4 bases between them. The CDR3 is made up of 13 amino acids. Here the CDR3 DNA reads TGTGCCACCAGCAGAGACAGGAACTATGGCTACACCTTC. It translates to CATSRDRNYGYTF.

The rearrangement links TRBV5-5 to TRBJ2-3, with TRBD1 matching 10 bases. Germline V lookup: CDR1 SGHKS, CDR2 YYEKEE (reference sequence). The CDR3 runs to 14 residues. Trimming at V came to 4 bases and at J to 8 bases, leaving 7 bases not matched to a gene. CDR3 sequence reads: CASSAGTGERTQYF. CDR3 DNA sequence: TGTGCCAGCAGCGCCGGGACAGGGGAACGTACGCAGTATTTT.

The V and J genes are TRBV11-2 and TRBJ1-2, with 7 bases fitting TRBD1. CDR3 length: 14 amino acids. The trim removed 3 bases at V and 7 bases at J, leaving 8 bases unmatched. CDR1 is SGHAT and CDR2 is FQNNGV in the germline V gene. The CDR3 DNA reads TGTGCCAGCAGCTTGACAGGGAAGGGTGGTGGCTACACCTTC. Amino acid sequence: CASSLTGKGGGYTF.

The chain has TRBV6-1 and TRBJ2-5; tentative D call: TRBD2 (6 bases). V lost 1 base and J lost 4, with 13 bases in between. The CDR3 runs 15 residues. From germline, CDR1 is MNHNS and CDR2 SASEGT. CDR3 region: CASSEGSGGGETQYF. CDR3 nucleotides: TGTGCCAGCAGTGAAGGTAGCGGAGGAGGAGAGACCCAGTACTTC.

The CDR3 loop is CASSPRAGNRHNEQFF. CDR3 bases: TGTGCCAGCTCACCCAGGGCAGGGAATAGGCACAATGAGCAGTTCTTC. The J gene is TRBJ2-1, the V gene TRBV18, with TRBD1 as a possible D gene (5 bases). This CDR3 is 16 amino acids long. Deletions cut 3 bases from V and 5 bases from J, with 17 bases between. Germline V lookup: CDR1 KGHSH, CDR2 LQKENI. The full variable domain, with the rest looked up from reference TRBV18 and TRBJ2-1, is NAGVMQNPRHLVRRRGQEARLRCSPMKGHSHVYWYRQLPEEGLKFMVYLQKENIIDESGMPKERFSAEFPKEGPSILRIQQVVRGDSAAYFCASSPRAGNRHNEQFFGPGTRLTVL.

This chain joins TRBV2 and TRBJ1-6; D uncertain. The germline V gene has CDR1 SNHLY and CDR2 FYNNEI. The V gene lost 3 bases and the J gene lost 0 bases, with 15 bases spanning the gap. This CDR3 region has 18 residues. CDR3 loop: CASSESPIHSSYNSPLHF. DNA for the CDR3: TGTGCCAGCAGTGAGAGCCCAATCCACAGCTCCTATAATTCACCCCTCCACTTT.

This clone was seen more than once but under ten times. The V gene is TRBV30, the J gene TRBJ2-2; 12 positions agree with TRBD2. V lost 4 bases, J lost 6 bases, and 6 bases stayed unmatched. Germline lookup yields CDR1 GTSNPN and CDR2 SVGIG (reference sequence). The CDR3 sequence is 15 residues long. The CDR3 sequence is CAWTPSGGVSGELFF. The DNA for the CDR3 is TGTGCCTGGACGCCTAGCGGGGGGGTCTCCGGGGAGCTGTTTTTT.

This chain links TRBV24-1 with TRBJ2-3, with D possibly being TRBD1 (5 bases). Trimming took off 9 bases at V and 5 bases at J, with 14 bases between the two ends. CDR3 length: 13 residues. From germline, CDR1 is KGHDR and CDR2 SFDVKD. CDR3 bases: TGTGCCACCGGGGCAGGTGGTATAGATACGCAGTATTTT. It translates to CATGAGGIDTQYF.